This T cell receptor beta chain emerged from a study of cytomegalovirus exposure and HLA in healthy donors. Study-level points and caveats: Cytomegalovirus association was assigned to about 180 TCR beta chains.

In the case of this clone: Its antigen is unknown.

Method: immunoSEQ multiplex PCR; TCRdb's copy keeps in-frame clones and lacks some. The data contain 100,000 or so clones, just under 95% of them singletons. Trimming removed 5 bases at V and 7 bases at J, with 18 bases between. The CDR3 contains 15 residues. CDR1 and CDR2 (germline): PRHDT, FYEKMQ (reference sequence). This chain joins TRBV13 and TRBJ1-5, with D possibly TRBD1 on 5 matching bases. The sample comprised PBMCs. This receptor was identified in a woman aged 18-29 years in good health and CMV-seronegative. In DNA form, the CDR3 reads TGTGCCAGCAGCAAGAGCAGGGTCGGGCCCCAGCCCCAGCATTTT. This encodes CASSKSRVGPQPQHF.